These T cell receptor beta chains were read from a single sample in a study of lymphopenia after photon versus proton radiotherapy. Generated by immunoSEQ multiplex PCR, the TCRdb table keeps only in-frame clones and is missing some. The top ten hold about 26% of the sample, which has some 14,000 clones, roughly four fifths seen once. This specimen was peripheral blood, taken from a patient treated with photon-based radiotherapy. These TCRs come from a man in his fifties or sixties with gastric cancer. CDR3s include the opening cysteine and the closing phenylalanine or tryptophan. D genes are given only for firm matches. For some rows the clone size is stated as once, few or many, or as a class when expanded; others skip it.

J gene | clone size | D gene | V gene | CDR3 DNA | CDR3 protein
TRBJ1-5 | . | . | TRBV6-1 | TGTGCCAGCCAGGGGACCATCGGGAGCAATCAGCCCCAGCATTTT | CASQGTIGSNQPQHF
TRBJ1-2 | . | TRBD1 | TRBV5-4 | TGTGCCAGCAGCTTACAGGGGAACTATGGCTACACCTTC | CASSLQGNYGYTF
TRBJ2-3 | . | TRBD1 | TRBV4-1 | TGCGCCAGCAGCCTGGGACAGGGGGCGTCTAGCACAGATACGCAGTATTTT | CASSLGQGASSTDTQYF
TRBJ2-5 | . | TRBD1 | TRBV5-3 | TGTGCCAGAAGACGAGGGGGCCGTGGGGAGACCCAGTACTTC | CARRRGGRGETQYF
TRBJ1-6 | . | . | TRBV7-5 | TGTGCCAGAAGCTTGCCTCCGGGACGGTCGAATTCACCCCTCCACTTT | CARSLPPGRSNSPLHF
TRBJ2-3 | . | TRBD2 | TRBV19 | TGTGCCAGTAGCAGTACTAGCGGGGGCACTTATACGCAGTATTTT | CASSSTSGGTYTQYF
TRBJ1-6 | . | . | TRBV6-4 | TGTGCCAGCAGTGACTCTCTGCAGGGAAATTCACCCCTCCACTTT | CASSDSLQGNSPLHF
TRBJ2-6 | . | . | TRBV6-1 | TGTGCCAGCAGTGAGGGTAACCGCAACGTCCTGACTTTC | CASSEGNRNVLTF
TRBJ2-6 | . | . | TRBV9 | TGTGCCAGCAGCGTAGCCGGGGCCAACGTCCTGACTTTC | CASSVAGANVLTF
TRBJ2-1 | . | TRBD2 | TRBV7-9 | TGTGCCAGCGGTAGCGGGGGGTCGGGTGAGCAGTTCTTC | CASGSGGSGEQFF
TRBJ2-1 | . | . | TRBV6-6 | TGTGCCAGCAATCCCCTCTCGGAGGTCGATGAGCAGTTCTTC | CASNPLSEVDEQFF
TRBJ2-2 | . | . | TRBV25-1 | TGTGCCAGCAGTGAAACCCGGGGTTCTATCTCCGGGGAGCTGTTTTTT | CASSETRGSISGELFF
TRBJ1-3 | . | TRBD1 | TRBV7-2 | TGTGCCAGCAGCGCGGGACAGAGGGGGTCTGGAAACACCATATATTTT | CASSAGQRGSGNTIYF
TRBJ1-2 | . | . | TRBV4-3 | TGCGCCAGCAGCCAAGATATACAACTGGCCTTAGCTAACTATGGCTACACCTTC | CASSQDIQLALANYGYTF
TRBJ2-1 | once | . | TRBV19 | TGTGCCAGTAGTATGAGGTGGGTCGGCTACAATGAGCAGTTCTTC | CASSMRWVGYNEQFF
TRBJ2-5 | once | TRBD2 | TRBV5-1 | TGCGCCAGCAGCTTGGTCGCAGCGGGGCAAGAGACCCAGTACTTC | CASSLVAAGQETQYF
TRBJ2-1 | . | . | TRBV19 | TGTGCCAGTAGTCCCGGTGTAGTCTCCTACAATGAGCAGTTCTTC | CASSPGVVSYNEQFF
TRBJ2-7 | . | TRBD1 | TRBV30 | TGTGCCTGGAGTAATCCGGGACAGGGAGTCTACGAGCAGTACTTC | CAWSNPGQGVYEQYF
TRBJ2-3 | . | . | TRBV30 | TGTGCCTGGAGCACCGCGGGTCTGCGGGATACGCAGTATTTT | CAWSTAGLRDTQYF
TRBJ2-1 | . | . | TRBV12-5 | TGTGCTAGTGTTGGAGGTCAGTGGTACAATGAGCAGTTCTTC | CASVGGQWYNEQFF
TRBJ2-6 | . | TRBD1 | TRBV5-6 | TGTGCCAGCAGCTTTCGGACAGGGGTGCTCTCTGGGGCCAACGTCCTGACTTTC | CASSFRTGVLSGANVLTF
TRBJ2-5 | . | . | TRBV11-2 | TGTGCCAGCAGCTTAGTTTTGGGGCAGACCCAGTACTTC | CASSLVLGQTQYF
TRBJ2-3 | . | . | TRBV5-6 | TGTGCCAGCAGCTTGGCCGCAGGGTATTCAGATACGCAGTATTTT | CASSLAAGYSDTQYF
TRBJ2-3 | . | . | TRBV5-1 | TGCGCCAGCAGCTTTGGCACAGATACGCAGTATTTT | CASSFGTDTQYF
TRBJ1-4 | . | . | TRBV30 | TGTGCCTGGAGTGTTGCAGGGAATGAAAAACTGTTTTTT | CAWSVAGNEKLFF
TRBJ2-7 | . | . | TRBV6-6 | TGTGCCAGCAGTTACTCTGGAGGGTTCGACGAGCAGTACTTC | CASSYSGGFDEQYF
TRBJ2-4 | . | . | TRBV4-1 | TGCGCCAGCAGCCCCGGTCGTGGGCTGGGAGCCAAAAACATTCAGTACTTC | CASSPGRGLGAKNIQYF
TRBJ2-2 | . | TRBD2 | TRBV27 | TGTGCCAGCAGTTTATGGCTAGCGGGGGTGGCCGGGGAGCTGTTTTTT | CASSLWLAGVAGELFF
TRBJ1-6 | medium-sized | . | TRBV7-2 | TGTGCCAGCAGCTTAACTTCCTATAATTCACCCCTCCACTTT | CASSLTSYNSPLHF
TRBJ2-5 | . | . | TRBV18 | TGTGCCAGCTCACCAGTTAACACAGGGATACAACAAGAGACCCAGTACTTC | CASSPVNTGIQQETQYF
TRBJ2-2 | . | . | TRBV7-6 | TGTGCCAGCAGCTCGAACCGGGGTGCCGTCGGGGAGCTGTTTTTT | CASSSNRGAVGELFF
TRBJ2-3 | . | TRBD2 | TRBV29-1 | TGCAGCGGGGCGGGGGGTTCTAGCACAGATACGCAGTATTTT | CSGAGGSSTDTQYF
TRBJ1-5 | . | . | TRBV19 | TGTGCCAGTAGTTCCCGGGTCCCTATCAATCAGCCCCAGCATTTT | CASSSRVPINQPQHF
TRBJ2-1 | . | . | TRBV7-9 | TGTGCCAGCAGCTGGAGGGATGAGCAGTTCTTC | CASSWRDEQFF
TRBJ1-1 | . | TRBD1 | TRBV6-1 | TGTGCCAGCAGAATCGGGACAGCAAACACTGAAGCTTTCTTT | CASRIGTANTEAFF
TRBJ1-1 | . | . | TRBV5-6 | TGTGCCAGCAGGGAGGGACCCACTGAAGCTTTCTTT | CASREGPTEAFF
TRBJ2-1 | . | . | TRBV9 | TGTGCCAGCAGCGTAGAAGTTGGCGGCAGACCCTACAATGAGCAGTTCTTC | CASSVEVGGRPYNEQFF
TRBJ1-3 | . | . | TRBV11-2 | TGTGCCAGTCACGGGGGGGCTGGAAACACCATATATTTT | CASHGGAGNTIYF
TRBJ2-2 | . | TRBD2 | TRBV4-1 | TGCGCCAGCACCCAAGGCGGGGGGGCTATAACCGGGGAGCTGTTTTTT | CASTQGGGAITGELFF
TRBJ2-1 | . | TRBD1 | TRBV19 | TGTGCCAGTAATCCCCGGGACAGGGGACACAATGAGCAGTTCTTC | CASNPRDRGHNEQFF
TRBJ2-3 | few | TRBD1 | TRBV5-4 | TGTGCCAGCAGCTCATCGCCCGGGACAGGGATCACAGATACGCAGTATTTT | CASSSSPGTGITDTQYF
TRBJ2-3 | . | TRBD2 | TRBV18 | TGTGCCAGCTCCCTGGGGCTAGCGGGGGGCACAGATACGCAGTATTTT | CASSLGLAGGTDTQYF
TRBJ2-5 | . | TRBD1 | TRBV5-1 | TGCGCCAGCAGCCGGGGACAGGGGTTATGGGAGACCCAGTACTTC | CASSRGQGLWETQYF
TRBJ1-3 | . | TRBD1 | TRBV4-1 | TGCGCCAGCAGCCAAGGCTTGGGACAGGGCGAAAACACCATATATTTT | CASSQGLGQGENTIYF
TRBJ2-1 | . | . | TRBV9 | TGTGCCAGCAGCCCTGAGGGGGTTGTTAGTGATGAGCAGTTCTTC | CASSPEGVVSDEQFF
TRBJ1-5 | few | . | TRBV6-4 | TGTGCCAGCAGCAGGGACTCGAATCAGCCCCAGCATTTT | CASSRDSNQPQHF
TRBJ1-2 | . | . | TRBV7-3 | TGTGCCAGCAGCCCTTCGGGGGACTATGGCTACACCTTC | CASSPSGDYGYTF
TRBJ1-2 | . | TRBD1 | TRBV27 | TGTGCCAGCAGCACCAGACAGGGTCAAGGCTACACCTTC | CASSTRQGQGYTF
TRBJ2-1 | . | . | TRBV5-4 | TGTGCCAGCAGCTTGGTGGGGGGGCACAATGAGCAGTTCTTC | CASSLVGGHNEQFF
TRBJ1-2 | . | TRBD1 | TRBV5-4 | TGTGCCAGCAGCTCGGACAGGGGTCAAGGTGGCTACACCTTC | CASSSDRGQGGYTF
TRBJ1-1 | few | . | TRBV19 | TGTGCCAGTAGTATAGTAGTGAACACTGAAGCTTTCTTT | CASSIVVNTEAFF
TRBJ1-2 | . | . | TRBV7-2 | TGTGCCAGCAGCTTAGGGGGACCGGGACGTGGCTACACCTTC | CASSLGGPGRGYTF
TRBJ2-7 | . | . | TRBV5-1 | TGCGCCAGCAGCTTAATGGGGACCGAGCAGTACTTC | CASSLMGTEQYF
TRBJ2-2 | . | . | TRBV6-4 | TGTGCCAGCAGTCCTGAGAACACCGGGGAGCTGTTTTTT | CASSPENTGELFF
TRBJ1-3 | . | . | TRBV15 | TGTGCCACCAGCAGAGATAGATTTGGCGGGGAAACGGGAAACACCATATATTTT | CATSRDRFGGETGNTIYF
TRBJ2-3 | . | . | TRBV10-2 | TGCGCCAGCAGTGAGGGCCCCCCGGGCCACAGCACAGATACGCAGTATTTT | CASSEGPPGHSTDTQYF
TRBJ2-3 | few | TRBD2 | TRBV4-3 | TGCGCCAGCAGCCAAGGGGCTAGCGGGGGTAGCACAGATACGCAGTATTTT | CASSQGASGGSTDTQYF
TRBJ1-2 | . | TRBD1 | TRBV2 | TGTGCCGGCTACAGACAGGGGGCTGGTGGCTACACCTTC | CAGYRQGAGGYTF
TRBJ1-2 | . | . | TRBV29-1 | TGCAGCGGAGTACTCCAGGGGCATGGCTACACCTTC | CSGVLQGHGYTF